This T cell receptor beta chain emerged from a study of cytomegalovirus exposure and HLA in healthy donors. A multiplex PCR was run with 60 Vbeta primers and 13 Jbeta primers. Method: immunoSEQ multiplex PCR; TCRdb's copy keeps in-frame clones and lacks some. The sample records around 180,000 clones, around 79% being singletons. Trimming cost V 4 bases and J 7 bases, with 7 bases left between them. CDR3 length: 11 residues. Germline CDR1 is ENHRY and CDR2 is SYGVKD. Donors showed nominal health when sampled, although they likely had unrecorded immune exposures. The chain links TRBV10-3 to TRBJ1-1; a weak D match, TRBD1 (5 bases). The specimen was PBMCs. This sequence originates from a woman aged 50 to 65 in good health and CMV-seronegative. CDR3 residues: CAISGDSEAFF. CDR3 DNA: TGTGCCATCAGTGGCGACAGTGAAGCTTTCTTT.